What follows describes a single TCR beta chain. Authors' analysis steps: Estimation of nucleated cell counts was performed using reference gene primer amplification. Measured with immunoSEQ multiplex PCR; TCRdb has only the in-frame clones, and not every one. V and J calls and clone size are those listed in that table; D and trimming were worked out from the DNA. The sample lists about 190,000 clones, 70% to 90% occurring once. This sample is drawn from a study of blood T cell repertoires in COVID-19. Study at large: COVID-19 samples collected from the United States, Italy and Spain covered acute and convalescent phases. Sample material is recorded as cDNA or gDNA derived from T cells, B-cell-depleted T cells, or PBMCs.

Sequencing was carried out using peripheral blood. The TCR originated in a man aged 35-49 years with active or convalescent COVID-19.

CDR3 bases: TGTGCCAGCAGCTCTGGTAGAAATCAGCCCCAGCATTTT. Encoded protein: CASSSGRNQPQHF. The V call is TRBV5-6, the J call TRBJ1-5; D is uncertain. Trimming pared 3 bases from V and 4 bases from J, leaving 8 bases between. CDR3 length equals 13 residues. The germline CDR1 and CDR2 sequences are SGHDT and YYEEEE.